The rows below give T cell receptor beta chains drawn from one sample of a study of cytomegalovirus exposure and HLA in healthy donors. Generated by immunoSEQ multiplex PCR, the TCRdb table keeps only in-frame clones and is missing some. The data show 76,000 or so clones, 65% to 85% seen once. What was sequenced was PBMCs. The receptor set was obtained from a woman in her thirties or forties in good health and CMV-seropositive. Both conserved end residues are part of each CDR3. The D gene is left open where the match is weak. Clone size is stated in some rows and not others, as once, few, many or a class when expanded.

V	J	D	size	CDR3	DNA
TRBV5-1	TRBJ2-1	TRBD2	.	CASSLKGGRDFYNEQFF	TGCGCCAGCAGCTTGAAAGGCGGGAGAGATTTCTACAATGAGCAGTTCTTC
TRBV27	TRBJ1-1	.	.	CASIPGGGNTEAFF	TGTGCCAGCATCCCCGGCGGGGGGAACACTGAAGCTTTCTTT
TRBV29-1	TRBJ1-2	.	.	CSVAQAVDYGYTF	TGCAGCGTGGCCCAAGCGGTCGACTATGGCTACACCTTC
TRBV10-3	TRBJ2-3	TRBD2	.	CAISAGLAGGKTSTDTQYF	TGTGCCATCAGTGCGGGACTAGCGGGAGGTAAAACTAGCACAGATACGCAGTATTTT
TRBV4-1	TRBJ2-7	TRBD2	few	CASSQDFSSGGAFEQYF	TGCGCCAGCAGCCAAGATTTCTCAAGCGGGGGGGCTTTCGAGCAGTACTTC
TRBV10-3	TRBJ2-1	.	.	CAISSSNEQFF	TGTGCCATCTCTTCGTCCAATGAGCAGTTCTTC
TRBV18	TRBJ2-7	TRBD1	few	CASSPPTGGQQAYEQYF	TGTGCCAGCTCACCGCCAACAGGGGGTCAGCAAGCCTACGAGCAGTACTTC
TRBV5-1	TRBJ2-2	TRBD2	.	CASSLGLAPNTGELFF	TGCGCCAGCAGCTTGGGACTAGCGCCGAACACCGGGGAGCTGTTTTTT
TRBV7-2	TRBJ2-7	TRBD1	.	CASSPGQGAFYEQYF	TGTGCCAGCAGCCCCGGACAGGGGGCGTTTTACGAGCAGTACTTC
TRBV25-1	TRBJ2-3	.	.	CASSEISGVWGTDTQYF	TGTGCCAGCAGTGAAATTTCAGGGGTTTGGGGCACAGATACGCAGTATTTT
TRBV5-6	TRBJ1-1	.	.	CASSSLTETLNTEAFF	TGTGCCAGCAGCTCACTGACAGAGACCTTGAACACTGAAGCTTTCTTT
TRBV7-2	TRBJ1-2	.	.	CASSPPLGARGYGYTF	TGTGCCAGCAGCCCCCCGCTGGGGGCCAGAGGCTATGGCTACACCTTC
TRBV6-1	TRBJ2-3	.	few	CASSEALRGGVNTDTQYF	TGTGCCAGCAGTGAAGCGCTTCGGGGCGGGGTTAATACAGATACGCAGTATTTT
TRBV7-9	TRBJ2-7	.	few	CASSVAGIHEQYF	TGTGCCAGCAGCGTTGCAGGGATCCACGAGCAGTACTTC
TRBV14	TRBJ1-6	.	few	CASSPQGLRSSPLHF	TGTGCCAGCAGCCCCCAGGGGCTTAGGAGTTCACCCCTCCACTTT
TRBV4-3	TRBJ2-5	TRBD2	.	CASSQDRMASGTETQYF	TGCGCCAGCAGCCAAGATAGGATGGCTAGCGGGACGGAGACCCAGTACTTC
TRBV5-1	TRBJ2-1	TRBD2	once	CASSLEGLAGGPEQFF	TGCGCCAGCAGCTTGGAGGGACTAGCGGGAGGGCCTGAGCAGTTCTTC
TRBV6-5	TRBJ1-4	.	few	CASSYSSTPTNEKLFF	TGTGCCAGCAGTTACTCTTCTACCCCAACTAATGAAAAACTGTTTTTT